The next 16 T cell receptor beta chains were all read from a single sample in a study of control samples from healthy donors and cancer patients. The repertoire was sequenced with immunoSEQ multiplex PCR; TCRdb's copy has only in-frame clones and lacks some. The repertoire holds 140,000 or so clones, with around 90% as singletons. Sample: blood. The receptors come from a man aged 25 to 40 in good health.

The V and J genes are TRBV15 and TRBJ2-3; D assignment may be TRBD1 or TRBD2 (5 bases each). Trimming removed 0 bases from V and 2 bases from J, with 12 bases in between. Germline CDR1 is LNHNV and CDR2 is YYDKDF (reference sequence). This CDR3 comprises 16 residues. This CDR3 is CATSRDLGRATDTQYF. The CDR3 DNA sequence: TGTGCCACCAGCAGAGATCTGGGGCGGGCCACAGATACGCAGTATTTT.

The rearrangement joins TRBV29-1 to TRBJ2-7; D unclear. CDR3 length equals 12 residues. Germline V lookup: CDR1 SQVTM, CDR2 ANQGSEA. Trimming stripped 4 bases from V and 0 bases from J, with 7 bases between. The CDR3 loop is CSVAENSYEQYF. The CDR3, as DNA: TGCAGCGTTGCCGAAAACTCCTACGAGCAGTACTTC.

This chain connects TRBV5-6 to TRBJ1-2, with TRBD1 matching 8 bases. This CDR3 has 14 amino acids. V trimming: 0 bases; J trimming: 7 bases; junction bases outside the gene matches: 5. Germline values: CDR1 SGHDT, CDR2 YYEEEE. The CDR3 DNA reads TGTGCCAGCAGCTTGGTTCAGGGGGCAGGTGGCTACACCTTC. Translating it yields CASSLVQGAGGYTF.

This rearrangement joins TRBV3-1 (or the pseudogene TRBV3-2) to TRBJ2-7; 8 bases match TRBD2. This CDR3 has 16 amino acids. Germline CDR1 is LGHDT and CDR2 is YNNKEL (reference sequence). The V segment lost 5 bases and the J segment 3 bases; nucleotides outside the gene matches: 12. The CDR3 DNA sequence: TGTGCCAGCAGCTTGCGGCGGGAGGCCAGGGTCTACGAGCAGTACTTC. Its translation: CASSLRREARVYEQYF.

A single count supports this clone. The DNA of the CDR3 is TGCAGTGCTAGTTCGCACTCTGGGGCCAACGTCCTGACTTTC. It codes for CSASSHSGANVLTF. The rearrangement joins TRBV20-1 to TRBJ2-6; no firm D call. Trimming cost V 3 bases and J 0 bases, with 6 bases left between them. CDR1 is DFQATT, CDR2 SNEGSKA, per germline (reference sequence). The CDR3 sequence is 14 residues long.

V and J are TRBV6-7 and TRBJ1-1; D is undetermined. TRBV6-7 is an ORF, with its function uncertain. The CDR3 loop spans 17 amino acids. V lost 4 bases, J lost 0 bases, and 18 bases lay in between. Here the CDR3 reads CASSLGFLGQVNTEAFF. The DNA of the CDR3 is TGTGCCAGCAGTTTGGGCTTTCTTGGGCAGGTGAACACTGAAGCTTTCTTT.

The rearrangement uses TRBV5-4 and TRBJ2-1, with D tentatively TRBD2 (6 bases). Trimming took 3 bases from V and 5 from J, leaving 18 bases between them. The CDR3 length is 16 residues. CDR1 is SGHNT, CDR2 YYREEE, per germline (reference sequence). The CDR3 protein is CASSSPSGLLNNEQFF. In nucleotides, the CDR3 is TGTGCCAGCAGCTCTCCTTCCGGACTATTGAACAATGAGCAGTTCTTC.

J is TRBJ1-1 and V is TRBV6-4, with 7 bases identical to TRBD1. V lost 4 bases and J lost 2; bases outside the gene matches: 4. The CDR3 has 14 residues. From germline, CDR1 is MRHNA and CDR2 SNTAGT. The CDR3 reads CASSVHRGNTEAFF. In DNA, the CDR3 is TGTGCCAGCAGTGTCCACAGGGGAAACACTGAAGCTTTCTTT.

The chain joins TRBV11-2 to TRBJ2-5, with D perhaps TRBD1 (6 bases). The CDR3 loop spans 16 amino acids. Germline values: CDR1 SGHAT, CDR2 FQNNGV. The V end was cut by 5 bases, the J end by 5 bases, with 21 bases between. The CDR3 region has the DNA TGTGCCAGCAGCCCCCCCAGGGGTTCGGGTTCGGAGACCCAGTACTTC. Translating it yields CASSPPRGSGSETQYF.

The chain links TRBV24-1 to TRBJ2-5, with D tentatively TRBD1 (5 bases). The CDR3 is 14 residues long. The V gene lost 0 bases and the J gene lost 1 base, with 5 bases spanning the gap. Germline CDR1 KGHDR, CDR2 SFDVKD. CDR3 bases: TGTGCCACCAGTGATTTGGACAGCCAAGAGACCCAGTACTTC. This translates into CATSDLDSQETQYF.

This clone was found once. Written as DNA, the CDR3 is TGTGCCAGCAAAAAGACAGGGCCTGGAAACACCATATATTTT. It specifies CASKKTGPGNTIYF. The chain employs TRBV27 and TRBJ1-3, with TRBD1 identical over 7 bases. This CDR3 has 14 residues. Germline values: CDR1 MNHEY, CDR2 SMNVEV (reference sequence). Trimming at V came to 7 bases and at J to 2 bases, leaving 5 bases not matched to a gene.

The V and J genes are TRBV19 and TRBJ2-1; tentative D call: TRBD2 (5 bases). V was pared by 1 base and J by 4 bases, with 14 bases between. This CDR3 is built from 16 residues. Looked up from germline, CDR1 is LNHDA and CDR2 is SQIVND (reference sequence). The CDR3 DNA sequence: TGTGCCAGTAGTATAGTCGGGGATCTCGTATACAATGAGCAGTTCTTC. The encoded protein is CASSIVGDLVYNEQFF.

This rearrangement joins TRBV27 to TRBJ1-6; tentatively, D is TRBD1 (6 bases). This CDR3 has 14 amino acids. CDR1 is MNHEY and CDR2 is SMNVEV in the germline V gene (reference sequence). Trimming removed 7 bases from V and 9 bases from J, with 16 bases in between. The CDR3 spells CASKYRDTASPLHF. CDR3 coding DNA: TGTGCCAGCAAGTACCGGGACACCGCTTCACCCCTCCACTTT.

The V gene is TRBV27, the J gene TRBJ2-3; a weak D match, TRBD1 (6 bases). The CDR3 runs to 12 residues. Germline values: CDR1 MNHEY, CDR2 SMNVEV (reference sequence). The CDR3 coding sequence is TGTGTCTCCTCCGGGACAACAGATACGCAGTATTTT. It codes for CVSSGTTDTQYF.

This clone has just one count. The CDR3 DNA reads TGTGCCAGCTCCTTCTACGATGAGCAGTACTTC. Translation: CASSFYDEQYF. The chain joins TRBV18 to TRBJ2-7; D gene uncertain. V lost 6 bases to trimming and J lost 7 bases, with 10 bases between them. Germline V CDR1 and CDR2: KGHSH, LQKENI. The CDR3 has 11 residues.

CDR3 nucleotides: TGCGCCAGCAGCTTGGGCCCGGGAGGGGTGCAAGAGACCCAGTACTTC. Translation: CASSLGPGGVQETQYF. This sequence joins TRBV5-1 and TRBJ2-5, with TRBD2 matching over 8 bases. The V and J ends lost 0 bases and 2 bases, in that order; junction bases with no gene match: 6. CDR1 is SGHRS and CDR2 is YFSETQ in the germline V gene. This CDR3 is 16 amino acids long.